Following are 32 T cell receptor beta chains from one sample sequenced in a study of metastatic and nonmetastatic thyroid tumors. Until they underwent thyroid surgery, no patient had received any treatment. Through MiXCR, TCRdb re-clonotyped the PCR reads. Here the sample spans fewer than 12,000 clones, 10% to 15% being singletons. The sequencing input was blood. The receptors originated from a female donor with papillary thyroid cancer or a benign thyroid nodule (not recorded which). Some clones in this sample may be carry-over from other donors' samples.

CDR3 residues: CASSVTGGMSPGANVLTF. The DNA for the CDR3 is TGTGCCAGCAGTGTGACAGGGGGGATGTCACCTGGGGCCAACGTCCTGACTTTC. V gene TRBV25-1 combines with J gene TRBJ2-6, with TRBD1 matching 9 bases. Germline V gene sequence: CDR1 MGHDK, CDR2 SYGVNS. J was trimmed by 2 bases and V by 4 bases; bases with no gene match: 9. There are 18 residues in the CDR3.

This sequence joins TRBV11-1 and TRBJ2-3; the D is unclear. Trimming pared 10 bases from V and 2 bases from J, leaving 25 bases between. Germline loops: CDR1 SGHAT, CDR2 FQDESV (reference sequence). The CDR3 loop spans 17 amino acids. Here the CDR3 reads CANIPVGRTMNTDTQYF. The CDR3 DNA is TGTGCCAACATTCCAGTAGGCAGGACCATGAACACAGATACGCAGTATTTT.

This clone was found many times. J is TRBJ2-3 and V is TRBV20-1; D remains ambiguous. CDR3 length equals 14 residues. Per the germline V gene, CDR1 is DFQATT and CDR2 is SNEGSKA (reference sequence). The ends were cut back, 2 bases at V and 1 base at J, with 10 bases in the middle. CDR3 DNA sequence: TGCAGTGCTAGACCCCCGATAGGCACAGATACGCAGTATTTT. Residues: CSARPPIGTDTQYF.

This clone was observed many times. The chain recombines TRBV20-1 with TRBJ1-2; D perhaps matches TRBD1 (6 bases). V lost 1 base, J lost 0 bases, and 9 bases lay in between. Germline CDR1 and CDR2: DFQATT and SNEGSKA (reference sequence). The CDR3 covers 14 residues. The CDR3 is CSARVPGANYGYTF. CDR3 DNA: TGCAGTGCTAGAGTCCCAGGGGCTAACTATGGCTACACCTTC.

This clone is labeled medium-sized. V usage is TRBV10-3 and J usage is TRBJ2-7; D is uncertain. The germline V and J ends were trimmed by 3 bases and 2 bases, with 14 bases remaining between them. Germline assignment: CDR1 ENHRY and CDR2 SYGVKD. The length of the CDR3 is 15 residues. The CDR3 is CAISEWAPSPYEQYF. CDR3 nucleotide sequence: TGTGCCATCAGTGAATGGGCCCCGAGTCCCTACGAGCAGTACTTC.

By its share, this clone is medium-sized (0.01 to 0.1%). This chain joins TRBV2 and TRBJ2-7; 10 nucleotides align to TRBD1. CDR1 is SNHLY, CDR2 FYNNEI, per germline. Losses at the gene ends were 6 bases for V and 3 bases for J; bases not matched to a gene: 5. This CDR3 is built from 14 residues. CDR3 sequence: CASRVGQGGYEQYF. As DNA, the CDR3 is TGTGCCAGCAGGGTTGGACAGGGGGGCTACGAGCAGTACTTC.

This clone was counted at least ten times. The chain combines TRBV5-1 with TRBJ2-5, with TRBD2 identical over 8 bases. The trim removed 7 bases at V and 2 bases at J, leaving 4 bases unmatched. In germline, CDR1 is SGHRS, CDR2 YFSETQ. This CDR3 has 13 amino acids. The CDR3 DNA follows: TGCGCCAGCTCGCGGGGGGAGCAAGAGACCCAGTACTTC. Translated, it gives CASSRGEQETQYF.

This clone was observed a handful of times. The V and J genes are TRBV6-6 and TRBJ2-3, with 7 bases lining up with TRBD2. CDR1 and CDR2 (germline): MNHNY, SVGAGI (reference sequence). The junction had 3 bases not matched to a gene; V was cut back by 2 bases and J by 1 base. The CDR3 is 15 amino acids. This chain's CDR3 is CASSYERGGTDTQYF. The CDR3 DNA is TGTGCCAGCAGTTACGAGCGGGGCGGCACAGATACGCAGTATTTT.

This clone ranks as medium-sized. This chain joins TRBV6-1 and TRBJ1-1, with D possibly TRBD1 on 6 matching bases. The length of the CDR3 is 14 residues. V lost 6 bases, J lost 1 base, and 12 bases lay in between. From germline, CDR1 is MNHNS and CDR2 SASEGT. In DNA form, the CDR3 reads TGTGCCAGCAGCCTGACGGACAGGAACACTGAAGCTTTCTTT. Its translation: CASSLTDRNTEAFF.

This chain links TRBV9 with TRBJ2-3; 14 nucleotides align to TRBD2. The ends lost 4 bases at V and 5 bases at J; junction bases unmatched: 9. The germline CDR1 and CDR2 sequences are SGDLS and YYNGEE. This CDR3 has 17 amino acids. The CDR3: CASSTRGLAGVKDTQYF. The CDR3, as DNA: TGTGCCAGCAGCACTAGGGGACTAGCGGGAGTTAAAGATACGCAGTATTTT.

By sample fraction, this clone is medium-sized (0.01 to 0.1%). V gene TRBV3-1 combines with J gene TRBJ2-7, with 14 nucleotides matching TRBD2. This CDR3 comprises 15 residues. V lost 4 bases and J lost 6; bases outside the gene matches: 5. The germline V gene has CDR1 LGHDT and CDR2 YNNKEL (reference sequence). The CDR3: CASSPTSGGAGEQYF. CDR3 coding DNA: TGTGCCAGCAGCCCGACTAGCGGGGGGGCCGGCGAGCAGTACTTC.

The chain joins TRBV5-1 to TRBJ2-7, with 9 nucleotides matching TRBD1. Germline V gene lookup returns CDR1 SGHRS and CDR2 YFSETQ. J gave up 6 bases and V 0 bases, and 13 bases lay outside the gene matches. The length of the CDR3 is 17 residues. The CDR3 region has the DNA TGCGCCAGCAGCTTGGCCTTGGGGACAGGGATTGTGTGCGAGCAGTACTTC. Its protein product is CASSLALGTGIVCEQYF.

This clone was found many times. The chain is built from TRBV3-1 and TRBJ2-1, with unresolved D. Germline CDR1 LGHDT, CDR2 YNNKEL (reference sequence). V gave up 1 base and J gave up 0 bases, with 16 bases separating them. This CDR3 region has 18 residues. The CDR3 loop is CASSQGLSGQASYNEQFF. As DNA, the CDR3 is TGTGCCAGCAGCCAAGGTCTAAGTGGGCAGGCCTCCTACAATGAGCAGTTCTTC.

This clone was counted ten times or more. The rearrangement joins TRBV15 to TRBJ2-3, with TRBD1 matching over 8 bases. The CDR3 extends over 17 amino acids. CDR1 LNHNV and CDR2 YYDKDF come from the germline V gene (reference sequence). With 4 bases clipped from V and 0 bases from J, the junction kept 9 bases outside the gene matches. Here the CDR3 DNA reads TGTGCCACCAGCACAGATGAGGGACAGGCGAGCACAGATACGCAGTATTTT. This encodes CATSTDEGQASTDTQYF.

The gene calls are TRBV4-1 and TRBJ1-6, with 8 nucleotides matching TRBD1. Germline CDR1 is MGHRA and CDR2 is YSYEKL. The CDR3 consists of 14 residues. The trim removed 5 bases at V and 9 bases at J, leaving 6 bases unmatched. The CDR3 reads CASSLDRASSPLHF. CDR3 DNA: TGCGCCAGCAGCTTGGACAGGGCTAGTTCACCCCTCCACTTT.

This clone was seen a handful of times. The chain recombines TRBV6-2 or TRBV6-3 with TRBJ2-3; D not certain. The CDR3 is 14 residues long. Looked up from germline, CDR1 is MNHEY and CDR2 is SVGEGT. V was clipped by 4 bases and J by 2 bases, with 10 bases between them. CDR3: CASSFLGATDTQYF. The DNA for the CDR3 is TGTGCCAGCAGTTTCCTAGGCGCCACAGATACGCAGTATTTT.

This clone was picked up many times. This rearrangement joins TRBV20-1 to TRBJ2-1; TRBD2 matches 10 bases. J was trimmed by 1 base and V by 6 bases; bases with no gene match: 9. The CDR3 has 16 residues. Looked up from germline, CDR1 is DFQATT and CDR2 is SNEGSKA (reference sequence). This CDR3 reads CSAEHSLAGSYNEQFF. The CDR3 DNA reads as TGCAGTGCCGAACATTCACTAGCGGGGTCCTACAATGAGCAGTTCTTC.

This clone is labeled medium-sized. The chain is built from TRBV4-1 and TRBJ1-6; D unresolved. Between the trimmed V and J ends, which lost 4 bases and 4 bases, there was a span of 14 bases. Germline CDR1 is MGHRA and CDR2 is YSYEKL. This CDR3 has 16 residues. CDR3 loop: CASSRPGSPYNSPLHF. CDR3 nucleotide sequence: TGCGCCAGCAGCCGGCCGGGTTCGCCGTATAATTCACCCCTCCACTTT.

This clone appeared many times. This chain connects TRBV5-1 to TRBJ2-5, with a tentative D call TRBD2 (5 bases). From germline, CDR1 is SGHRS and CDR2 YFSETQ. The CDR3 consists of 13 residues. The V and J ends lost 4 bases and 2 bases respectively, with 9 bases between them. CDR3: CASSLLGQETQYF. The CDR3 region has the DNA TGCGCCAGCAGCCTACTAGGACAAGAGACCCAGTACTTC.

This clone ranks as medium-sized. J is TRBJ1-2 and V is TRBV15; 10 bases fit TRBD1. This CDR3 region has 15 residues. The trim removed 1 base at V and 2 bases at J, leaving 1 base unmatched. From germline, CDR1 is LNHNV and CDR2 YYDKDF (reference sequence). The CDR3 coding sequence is TGTGCCACCAGCAGAGGACAGGGGGCCAACTATGGCTACACCTTC. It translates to CATSRGQGANYGYTF.

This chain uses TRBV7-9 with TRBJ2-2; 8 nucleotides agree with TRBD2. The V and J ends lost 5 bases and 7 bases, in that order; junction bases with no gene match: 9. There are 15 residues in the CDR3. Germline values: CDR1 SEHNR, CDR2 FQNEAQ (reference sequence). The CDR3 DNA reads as TGTGCCAGCAGCACCCCGCCCGGGGGGGGCGGGGAGCTGTTTTTT. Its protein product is CASSTPPGGGGELFF.

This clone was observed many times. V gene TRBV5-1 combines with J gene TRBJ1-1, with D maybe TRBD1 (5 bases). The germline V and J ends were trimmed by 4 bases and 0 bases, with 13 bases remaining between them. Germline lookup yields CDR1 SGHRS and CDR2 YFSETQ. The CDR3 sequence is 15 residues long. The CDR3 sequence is CASSVDRTLNTEAFF. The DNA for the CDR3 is TGCGCCAGCAGCGTAGACAGAACCCTGAACACTGAAGCTTTCTTT.

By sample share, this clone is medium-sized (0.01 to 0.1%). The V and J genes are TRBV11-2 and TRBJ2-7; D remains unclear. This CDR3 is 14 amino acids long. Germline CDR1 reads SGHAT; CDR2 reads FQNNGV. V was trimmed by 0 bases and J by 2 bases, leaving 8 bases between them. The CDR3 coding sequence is TGTGCCAGCAGCTTAGATATAGGGACCTACGAGCAGTACTTC. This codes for CASSLDIGTYEQYF.

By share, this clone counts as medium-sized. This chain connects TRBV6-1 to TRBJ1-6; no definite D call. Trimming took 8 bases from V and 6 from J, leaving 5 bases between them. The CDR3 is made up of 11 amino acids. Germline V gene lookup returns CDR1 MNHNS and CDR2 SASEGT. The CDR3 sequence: CASGVNSPLHF. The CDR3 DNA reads TGTGCCAGCGGCGTTAATTCACCCCTCCACTTT.

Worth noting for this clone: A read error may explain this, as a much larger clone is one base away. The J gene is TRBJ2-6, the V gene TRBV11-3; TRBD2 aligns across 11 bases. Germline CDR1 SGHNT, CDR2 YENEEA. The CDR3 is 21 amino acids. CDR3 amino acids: CASSLVGLAGGPSSVANVLTF. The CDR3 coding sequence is TGTGCCAGCAGCTTAGTCGGGCTAGCGGGGGGCCCAAGCTCTGTGGCCAACGTCCTGACTTTC.

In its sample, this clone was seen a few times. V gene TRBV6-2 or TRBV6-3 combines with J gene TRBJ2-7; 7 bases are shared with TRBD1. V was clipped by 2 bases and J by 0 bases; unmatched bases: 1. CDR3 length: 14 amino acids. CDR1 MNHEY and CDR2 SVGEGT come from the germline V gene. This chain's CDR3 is CASSYGDSSYEQYF. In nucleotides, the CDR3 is TGTGCCAGCAGTTACGGGGACAGCTCCTACGAGCAGTACTTC.

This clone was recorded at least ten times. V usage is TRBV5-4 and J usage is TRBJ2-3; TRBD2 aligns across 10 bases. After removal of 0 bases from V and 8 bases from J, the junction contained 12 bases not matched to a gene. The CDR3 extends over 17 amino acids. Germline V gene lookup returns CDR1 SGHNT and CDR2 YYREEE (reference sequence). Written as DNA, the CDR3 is TGTGCCAGCAGCTTGGCTCCTAGCGGGGGCCTCTCGGGTACGCAGTATTTT. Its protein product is CASSLAPSGGLSGTQYF. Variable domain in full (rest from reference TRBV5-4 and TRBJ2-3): ETGVTQSPTHLIKTRGQQVTLRCSSQSGHNTVSWYQQALGQGPQFIFQYYREEENGRGNFPPRFSGLQFPNYSSELNVNALELDDSALYLCASSLAPSGGLSGTQYFGPGTRLTVL.

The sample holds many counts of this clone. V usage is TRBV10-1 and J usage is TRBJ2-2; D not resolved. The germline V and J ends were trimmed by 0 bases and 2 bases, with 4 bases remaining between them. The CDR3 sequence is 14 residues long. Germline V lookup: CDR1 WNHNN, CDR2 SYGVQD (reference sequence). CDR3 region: CASSESLNTGELFF. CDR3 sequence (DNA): TGCGCCAGCAGTGAGTCCCTAAACACCGGGGAGCTGTTTTTT.

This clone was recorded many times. The CDR3 region is CASSEDPGQETQYF. CDR3 DNA: TGTGCCAGCAGTGAAGACCCGGGTCAAGAGACCCAGTACTTC. The chain employs TRBV2 and TRBJ2-5; no clear D gene. This CDR3 region has 14 residues. The V gene's germline CDR1 is SNHLY and CDR2 FYNNEI. Between the trimmed V and J ends, which lost 1 base and 2 bases, there was a span of 8 bases.

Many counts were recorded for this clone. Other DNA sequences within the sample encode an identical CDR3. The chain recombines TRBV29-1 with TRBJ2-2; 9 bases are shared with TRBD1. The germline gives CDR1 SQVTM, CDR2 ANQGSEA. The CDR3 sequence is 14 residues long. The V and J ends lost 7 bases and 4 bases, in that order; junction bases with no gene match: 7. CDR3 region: CSAVQGAGTGELFF. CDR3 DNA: TGCAGCGCTGTACAGGGGGCGGGCACCGGGGAGCTGTTTTTT.

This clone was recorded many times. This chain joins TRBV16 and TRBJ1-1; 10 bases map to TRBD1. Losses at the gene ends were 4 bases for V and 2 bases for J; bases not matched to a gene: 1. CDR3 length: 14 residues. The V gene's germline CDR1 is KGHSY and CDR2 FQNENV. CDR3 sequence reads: CASSRDRGNTEAFF. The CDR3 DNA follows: TGTGCCAGCAGCCGGGACAGGGGAAACACTGAAGCTTTCTTT.

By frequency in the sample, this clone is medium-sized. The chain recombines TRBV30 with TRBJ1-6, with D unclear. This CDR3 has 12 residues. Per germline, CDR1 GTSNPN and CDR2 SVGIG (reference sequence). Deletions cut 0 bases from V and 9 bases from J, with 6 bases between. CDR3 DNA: TGTGCCTGGAGTGTACAAGGTTCACCCCTCCACTTT. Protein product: CAWSVQGSPLHF.